This TCR beta chain was sequenced in a study of T cell clonotyping in hematopoietic cell transplantation. A few counts support this clone. The ends were cut back, 4 bases at V and 10 bases at J, with 19 bases in the middle. The CDR3 has 15 amino acids. Germline V gene data show CDR1 as SGHVS and CDR2 as FNYEAQ. Data came from immunoSEQ multiplex PCR; TCRdb stores just in-frame clones and leaves some out. This sample has approximately 10,000 clones, with 80% to 90% found just once. Sample time point: recipient sample about 28 days before transplant, after cytoreduction. The rearrangement links TRBV7-6 to TRBJ1-4; D may be TRBD1 (6 bases). The sequences come from peripheral blood mononuclear cells, collected before stem cell transplant. This clonotype was obtained from a woman between 50 and 59 years old with chronic myeloid leukemia. Some clones in this sample may be carry-over from other donors' samples. The CDR3 here is CASSSLQGFTGKLFF. CDR3 nucleotides: TGTGCCAGCAGCTCCTTACAGGGATTTACCGGAAAACTGTTTTTT. Full variable domain (outside the CDR3, taken from reference TRBV7-6 and TRBJ1-4): GAGVSQSPRYKVTKRGQDVALRCDPISGHVSLYWYRQALGQGPEFLTYFNYEAQQDKSGLPNDRFSAERPEGSISTLTIQRTEQRDSAMYRCASSSLQGFTGKLFFGSGTQLSVL.